A selection of T cell receptor beta chains follows, all from one sample in a study of cytomegalovirus exposure and HLA in healthy donors. Assay: immunoSEQ multiplex PCR; the TCRdb copy retains only in-frame clones and omits some. The repertoire includes around 300,000 clones, around 90% of them detected once, and approximately 2.4% sits in the top ten. Input material: PBMCs. These receptors were obtained from a woman under 30 in good health and CMV-seronegative. The conserved cysteine and the conserved F or W are not part of the CDR3 here. Not all rows give a size; the values are once, few, many and, for expanded clones, a class.

CDR3: ASSRGTDTQY; J: TRBJ2-3; size: NA; V: TRBV27
CDR3: ASSSHPNTEAF; J: TRBJ1-1; size: NA; V: TRBV7-3
CDR3: AWSVTAGSSNQPQH; J: TRBJ1-5; size: NA; V: TRBV30
CDR3: ASSYSGQGREQY; J: TRBJ2-7; size: few; V: TRBV6-6
CDR3: ASSGILGRGKGNEQF; J: TRBJ2-1; size: NA; V: TRBV9
CDR3: ASSMTPGGEKLF; J: TRBJ1-4; size: NA; V: TRBV27
CDR3: ASSPGSVIQPQH; J: TRBJ1-5; size: few; V: TRBV23-1
CDR3: ASSLLAGAPGDTQY; J: TRBJ2-3; size: NA; V: TRBV5-1
CDR3: ASSPNGGPQETQY; J: TRBJ2-5; size: once; V: TRBV18
CDR3: ASSAGNQPQH; J: TRBJ1-5; size: NA; V: TRBV2
CDR3: ASSDPRVTDTQY; J: TRBJ2-3; size: NA; V: TRBV6-1
CDR3: ASSPDDTWAEAF; J: TRBJ1-1; size: NA; V: TRBV9
CDR3: ASSQAPGVSYEQY; J: TRBJ2-7; size: once; V: TRBV14
CDR3: ASSQIRAGSSYEQY; J: TRBJ2-7; size: NA; V: TRBV4-1
CDR3: ASSSDSNYNSPLH; J: TRBJ1-6; size: few; V: TRBV27
CDR3: ASSVPGSGGAVRTQY; J: TRBJ2-3; size: NA; V: TRBV7-2
CDR3: ASSFGGQDQTQY; J: TRBJ2-5; size: NA; V: TRBV5-1
CDR3: ASSLPVKGQGFTDTQY; J: TRBJ2-3; size: NA; V: TRBV13
CDR3: ASAGTGGVGELF; J: TRBJ2-2; size: NA; V: TRBV11-2
CDR3: ASGPYLLNPNSPLH; J: TRBJ1-6; size: NA; V: TRBV7-8
CDR3: ASRAGFGTDTQY; J: TRBJ2-3; size: NA; V: TRBV2
CDR3: ASSVVAVNTEAF; J: TRBJ1-1; size: NA; V: TRBV10-2
CDR3: ASSYSLGTGFYEQY; J: TRBJ2-7; size: NA; V: TRBV6-5
CDR3: ASSDTSKVYEQY; J: TRBJ2-7; size: NA; V: TRBV6-1
CDR3: ASSFRAGDNDGELF; J: TRBJ2-2; size: NA; V: TRBV5-1
CDR3: ASRITGSLYGYT; J: TRBJ1-2; size: NA; V: TRBV2
CDR3: ASSLNDGVNEKLF; J: TRBJ1-4; size: NA; V: TRBV27